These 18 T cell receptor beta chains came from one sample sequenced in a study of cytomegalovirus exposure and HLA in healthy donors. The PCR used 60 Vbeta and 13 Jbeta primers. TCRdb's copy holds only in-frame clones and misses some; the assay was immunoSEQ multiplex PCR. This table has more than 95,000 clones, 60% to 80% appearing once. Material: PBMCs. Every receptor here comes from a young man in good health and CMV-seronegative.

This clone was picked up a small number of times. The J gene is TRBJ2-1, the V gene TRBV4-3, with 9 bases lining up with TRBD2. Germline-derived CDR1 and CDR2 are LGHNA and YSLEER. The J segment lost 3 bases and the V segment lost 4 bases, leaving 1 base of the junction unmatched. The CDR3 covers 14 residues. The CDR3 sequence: CASSLSGSYNEQFF. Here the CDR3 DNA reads TGCGCCAGCAGCCTTAGCGGGAGCTACAATGAGCAGTTCTTC.

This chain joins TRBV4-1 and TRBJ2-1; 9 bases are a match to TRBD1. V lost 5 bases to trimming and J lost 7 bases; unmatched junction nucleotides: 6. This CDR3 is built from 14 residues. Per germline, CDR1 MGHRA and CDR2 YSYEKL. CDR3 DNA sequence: TGCGCCAGCAGCGTAGGGACAGGGAAGAATGAGCAGTTCTTC. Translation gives CASSVGTGKNEQFF.

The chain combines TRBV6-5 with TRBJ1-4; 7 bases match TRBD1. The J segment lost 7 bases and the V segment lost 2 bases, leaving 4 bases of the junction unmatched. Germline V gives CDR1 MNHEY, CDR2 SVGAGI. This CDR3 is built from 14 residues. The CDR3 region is CASSYRGLGEKLFF. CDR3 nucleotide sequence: TGTGCCAGCAGTTACAGGGGGCTAGGTGAAAAACTGTTTTTT.

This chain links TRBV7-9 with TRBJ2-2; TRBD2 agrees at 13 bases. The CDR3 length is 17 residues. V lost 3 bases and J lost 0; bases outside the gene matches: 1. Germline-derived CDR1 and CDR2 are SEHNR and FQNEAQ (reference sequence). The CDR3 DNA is TGTGCCAGCAGCTTGACTAGCGGGAGGACGAACACCGGGGAGCTGTTTTTT. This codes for CASSLTSGRTNTGELFF.

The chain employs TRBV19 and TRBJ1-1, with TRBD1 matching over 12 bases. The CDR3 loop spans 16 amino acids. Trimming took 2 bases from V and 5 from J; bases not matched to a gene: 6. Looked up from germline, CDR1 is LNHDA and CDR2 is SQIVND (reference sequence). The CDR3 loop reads CASSIIGTGGATEAFF. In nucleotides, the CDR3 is TGTGCCAGTAGTATAATTGGGACAGGGGGCGCAACTGAAGCTTTCTTT.

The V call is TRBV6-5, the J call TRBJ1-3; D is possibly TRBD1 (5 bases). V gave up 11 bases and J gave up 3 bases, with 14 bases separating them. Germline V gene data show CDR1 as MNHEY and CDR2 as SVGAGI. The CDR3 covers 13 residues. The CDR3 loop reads CAVRRGSGNTIYF. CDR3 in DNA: TGTGCCGTGAGAAGGGGAAGTGGAAACACCATATATTTT.

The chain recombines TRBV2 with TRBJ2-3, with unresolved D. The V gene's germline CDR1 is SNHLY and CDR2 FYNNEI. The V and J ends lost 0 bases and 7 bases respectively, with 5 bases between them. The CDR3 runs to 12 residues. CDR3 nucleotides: TGTGCCAGCAGTGAAGCGGAGAATACGCAGTATTTT. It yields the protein CASSEAENTQYF.

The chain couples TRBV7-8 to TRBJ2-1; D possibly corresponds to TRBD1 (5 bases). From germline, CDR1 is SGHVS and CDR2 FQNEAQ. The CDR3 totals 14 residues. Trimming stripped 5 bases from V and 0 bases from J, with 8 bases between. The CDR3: CASSQGSSYNEQFF. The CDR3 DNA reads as TGTGCCAGCAGCCAGGGTAGCTCCTACAATGAGCAGTTCTTC. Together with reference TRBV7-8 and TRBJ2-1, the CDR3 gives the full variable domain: GAGVSQSPRYKVAKRGQDVALRCDPISGHVSLFWYQQALGQGPEFLTYFQNEAQLDKSGLPSDRFFAERPEGSVSTLKIQRTQQEDSAVYLCASSQGSSYNEQFFGPGTRLTVL.

CDR3 nucleotides: TGTGCCACCAGTAGGGACAGGGGTGAAAAACTGTTTTTT. Its translation: CATSRDRGEKLFF. The rearrangement joins TRBV15 to TRBJ1-4; 10 bases fit TRBD1. The germline V gene has CDR1 LNHNV and CDR2 YYDKDF (reference sequence). The CDR3 totals 13 residues. Trimming removed 6 bases from V and 7 bases from J; junction bases left unmatched: 2.

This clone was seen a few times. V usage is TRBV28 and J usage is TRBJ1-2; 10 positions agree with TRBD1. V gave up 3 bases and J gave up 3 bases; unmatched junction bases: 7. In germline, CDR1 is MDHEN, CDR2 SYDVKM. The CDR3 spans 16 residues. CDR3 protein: CASSFLLGQGYYGYTF. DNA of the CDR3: TGTGCCAGCAGTTTCTTGTTGGGACAGGGGTACTATGGCTACACCTTC.

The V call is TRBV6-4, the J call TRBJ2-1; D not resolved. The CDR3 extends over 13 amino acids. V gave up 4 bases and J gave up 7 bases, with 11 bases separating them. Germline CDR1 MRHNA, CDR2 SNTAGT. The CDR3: CASSAATRNEQFF. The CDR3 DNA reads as TGTGCCAGCAGTGCTGCCACCAGGAATGAGCAGTTCTTC.

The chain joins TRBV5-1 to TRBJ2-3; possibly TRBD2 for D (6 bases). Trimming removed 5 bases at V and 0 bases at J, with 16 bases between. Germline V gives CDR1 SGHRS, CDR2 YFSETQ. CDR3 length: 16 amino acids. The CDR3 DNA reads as TGCGCCAGCAGGGGATCCGGGACTGTGAGCACAGATACGCAGTATTTT. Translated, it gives CASRGSGTVSTDTQYF.

The CDR3 spells CASSVMTSITGELFF. CDR3 nucleotides: TGTGCCAGCAGCGTTATGACTAGCATAACCGGGGAGCTGTTTTTT. The chain combines TRBV11-2 with TRBJ2-2; 7 nucleotides agree with TRBD2. This CDR3 is built from 15 residues. V shed 5 bases and J 5 bases; nucleotides not matched to a gene: 8. Per germline, CDR1 SGHAT and CDR2 FQNNGV.

The chain's CDR3 is CASSRTSGSGNEQFF. DNA of the CDR3: TGTGCCAGCAGCAGGACTAGCGGGAGTGGCAATGAGCAGTTCTTC. The genes are TRBV5-4 and TRBJ2-1; 13 bases line up with TRBD2. The V gene's germline CDR1 is SGHNT and CDR2 YYREEE (reference sequence). The CDR3 has 15 residues. J lost 6 bases, V lost 4 bases, and 4 bases had no gene match.

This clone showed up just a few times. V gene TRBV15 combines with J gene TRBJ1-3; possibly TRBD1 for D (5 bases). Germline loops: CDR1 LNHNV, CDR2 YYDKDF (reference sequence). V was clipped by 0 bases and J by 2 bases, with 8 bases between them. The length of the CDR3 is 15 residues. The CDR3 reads CATSRDQGTGNTIYF. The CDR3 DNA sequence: TGTGCCACCAGCAGAGACCAGGGTACTGGAAACACCATATATTTT.

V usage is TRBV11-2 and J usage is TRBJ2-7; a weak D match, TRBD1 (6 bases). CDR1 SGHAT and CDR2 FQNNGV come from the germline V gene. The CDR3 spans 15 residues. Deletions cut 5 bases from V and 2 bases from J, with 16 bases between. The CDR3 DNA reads TGTGCCAGCAGCCAATCAACAGGGTTGACCTACGAGCAGTACTTC. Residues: CASSQSTGLTYEQYF.

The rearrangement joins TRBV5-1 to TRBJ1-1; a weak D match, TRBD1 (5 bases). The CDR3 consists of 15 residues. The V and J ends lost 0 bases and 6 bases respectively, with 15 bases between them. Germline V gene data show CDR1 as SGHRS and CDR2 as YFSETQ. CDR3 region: CASSLDTGKLAEAFF. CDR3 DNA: TGCGCCAGCAGCTTGGACACAGGAAAGCTCGCTGAAGCTTTCTTT.

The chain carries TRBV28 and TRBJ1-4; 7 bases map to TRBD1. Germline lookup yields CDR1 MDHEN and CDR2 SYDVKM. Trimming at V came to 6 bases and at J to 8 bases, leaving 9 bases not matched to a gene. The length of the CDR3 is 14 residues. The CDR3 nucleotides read TGTGCCAGCAGGTCCCCGACAGGGAGAGAAAAACTGTTTTTT. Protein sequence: CASRSPTGREKLFF.